This TCR beta chain was identified in a study of blood T cell repertoires in COVID-19. TCRdb keeps only in-frame clones here, not all; method: immunoSEQ multiplex PCR. This sample yields approximately 120,000 clones, of which 86% are seen a single time; 5% to 6.5% belongs to the top ten. This CDR3 comprises 12 residues. Between the trimmed V and J ends, which lost 3 bases and 4 bases, there was a span of 7 bases. Germline-derived CDR1 and CDR2 are SGDLS and YYNGEE. This TCR was sampled from a human donor in a cohort sampled during active COVID-19. The sequencing sample was made of peripheral blood. The chain carries TRBV9 and TRBJ1-1, with D perhaps matching TRBD1 (5 bases). The DNA for the CDR3 is TGTGCCAGCAGCGGGGGCGGCACTGAAGCTTTCTTT. Protein sequence: CASSGGGTEAFF.